This passage covers 3 T cell receptor beta chains from one sample sequenced in a study of blood T cell repertoires in COVID-19. Clones were sequenced by immunoSEQ multiplex PCR, and TCRdb holds only the in-frame ones, with some missing. The sample shows some 160,000 clones, under 80% of them seen only once. Sequencing was performed on peripheral blood. These receptors were taken from a man aged 60 to 75 with acute or convalescent COVID-19.

V is TRBV3-1 (or the pseudogene TRBV3-2) and J is TRBJ2-5; D possibly corresponds to TRBD2 (6 bases). This CDR3 spans 15 amino acids. V was clipped by 0 bases and J by 4 bases, with 12 bases between them. Germline loops: CDR1 LGHDT, CDR2 YNNKEL (reference sequence). The chain's CDR3 is CASSQDAQGGETQYF. The CDR3 DNA sequence: TGTGCCAGCAGCCAAGACGCCCAGGGAGGAGAGACCCAGTACTTC.

V gene TRBV6-1 combines with J gene TRBJ2-2, with 9 bases matching TRBD1. The CDR3 sequence is 16 residues long. Germline CDR1 reads MNHNS; CDR2 reads SASEGT. After removal of 2 bases from V and 7 bases from J, the junction contained 8 bases not matched to a gene. CDR3 nucleotides: TGTGCCAGCAGTGAATTGGGGACAGGGAAGGTCGGGGAGCTGTTTTTT. Protein: CASSELGTGKVGELFF.

The chain employs TRBV19 and TRBJ2-7, with a weak D call TRBD2 (5 bases). The CDR3 has 14 amino acids. Looked up from germline, CDR1 is LNHDA and CDR2 is SQIVND (reference sequence). Between the trimmed V and J ends, which lost 2 bases and 3 bases, there was a span of 11 bases. CDR3 in DNA: TGTGCCAGTAGTATAAATCTCGGGGTCTACGAGCAGTACTTC. This sequence encodes CASSINLGVYEQYF.